This entry lists 12 T cell receptor beta chains sequenced from one sample in a study of control samples from healthy donors and cancer patients. Measured with immunoSEQ multiplex PCR; TCRdb has only the in-frame clones, and not every one. The top ten hold roughly 1.5% of the sample, which has 170,000 or so clones, 85% to 95% seen once. Sequencing was done on a sample of blood. These TCRs come from a man aged 18 to 29 in good health.

The chain combines TRBV11-1 with TRBJ2-1, with D perhaps matching TRBD1 or TRBD2 (5 bases each). CDR3 length equals 13 residues. The ends were cut back, 5 bases at V and 7 bases at J, with 12 bases in the middle. The germline V gene has CDR1 SGHAT and CDR2 FQDESV (reference sequence). The chain's CDR3 is CASSLDRLNEQFF. DNA for the CDR3: TGTGCCAGCAGCCTAGACAGACTAAATGAGCAGTTCTTC. Full variable domain (rest looked up from reference TRBV11-1 and TRBJ2-1): EAEVAQSPRYKITEKSQAVAFWCDPISGHATLYWYRQILGQGPELLVQFQDESVVDDSQLPKDRFSAERLKGVDSTLKIQPAELGDSAMYLCASSLDRLNEQFFGPGTRLTVL.

The rearrangement links TRBV10-3 to TRBJ1-1; D unclear. There are 14 residues in the CDR3. Deletions cut 8 bases from V and 1 base from J, with 14 bases between. From germline, CDR1 is ENHRY and CDR2 SYGVKD. CDR3 DNA: TGTGCCATCGGTCACACCCGGGAGAACACTGAAGCTTTCTTT. Protein: CAIGHTRENTEAFF.

This clone was detected only a few times. The chain is built from TRBV19 and TRBJ1-2; D is ambiguous. The V gene's germline CDR1 is LNHDA and CDR2 SQIVND (reference sequence). The V end was cut by 5 bases, the J end by 3 bases, with 7 bases between. This CDR3 is built from 12 residues. DNA for the CDR3: TGTGCCAGTAGTGAGGCGGACTATGGCTACACCTTC. It encodes CASSEADYGYTF.

This clone has just a few counts. The chain uses TRBV2 and TRBJ1-6; D may be TRBD1 (6 bases). Germline V gene data show CDR1 as SNHLY and CDR2 as FYNNEI. V was pared by 6 bases and J by 2 bases, with 14 bases between. The CDR3 totals 16 residues. The CDR3 bases are TGTGCCAGCAGATTCAGGGGATTGGCCTATAATTCACCCCTCCACTTT. Its translation: CASRFRGLAYNSPLHF. Supplemented by reference TRBV2 and TRBJ1-6, the full variable domain reads EPEVTQTPSHQVTQMGQEVILRCVPISNHLYFYWYRQILGQKVEFLVSFYNNEISEKSEIFDDQFSVERPDGSNFTLKIRSTKLEDSAMYFCASRFRGLAYNSPLHFGNGTRLTVT.

The chain combines TRBV7-9 with TRBJ2-2, with 7 bases identical to TRBD1. The trim removed 10 bases at V and 4 bases at J, leaving 12 bases unmatched. Looked up from germline, CDR1 is SEHNR and CDR2 is FQNEAQ (reference sequence). The CDR3 runs 15 residues. This CDR3 is CAISDRALTTGELFF. CDR3 sequence (DNA): TGTGCCATCTCAGACAGGGCCTTAACCACCGGGGAGCTGTTTTTT.

The J gene is TRBJ1-2, the V gene TRBV19, with 9 nucleotides matching TRBD1. CDR3 length: 15 amino acids. The junction had 5 bases not matched to a gene; V was cut back by 2 bases and J by 4 bases. CDR1 LNHDA and CDR2 SQIVND come from the germline V gene (reference sequence). This CDR3 reads CASSINGDRAYGYTF. CDR3 bases: TGTGCCAGTAGTATAAATGGGGACAGGGCCTATGGCTACACCTTC.

The chain links TRBV4-2 to TRBJ2-7, with a weak D call TRBD2 (6 bases). Per the germline V gene, CDR1 is LGHNA and CDR2 is YNFKEQ. The CDR3 has 13 residues. V lost 4 bases and J 7 bases, leaving 14 bases between the germline ends. The CDR3 bases are TGTGCCAGCAGCCCCGGACTAAATCTGGAGCAGTACTTC. This sequence encodes CASSPGLNLEQYF.

V usage is TRBV19 and J usage is TRBJ1-5; D possibly corresponds to TRBD1 (5 bases). Germline V gene sequence: CDR1 LNHDA, CDR2 SQIVND (reference sequence). The CDR3 has 15 amino acids. With 6 bases removed from V and 3 bases from J, the gap between germline ends came to 15 bases. The CDR3: CASSLTTVLNQPQHF. The CDR3 bases are TGTGCCAGTAGCCTAACGACAGTGCTCAATCAGCCCCAGCATTTT.

The chain recombines TRBV7-3 with TRBJ2-1; tentatively, D is TRBD2 (6 bases). Germline V gene sequence: CDR1 SGHTA, CDR2 FQGTGA. This CDR3 has 13 amino acids. With 5 bases removed from V and 14 bases from J, the gap between germline ends came to 19 bases. In nucleotides, the CDR3 is TGTGCCAGCAGCGAGACTACAGGAGGGGTGGAGTTCTTC. Translating it yields CASSETTGGVEFF.

This chain uses TRBV5-1 with TRBJ2-7; no clear D. Germline V gene sequence: CDR1 SGHRS, CDR2 YFSETQ. V dropped 0 bases and J dropped 7 bases, with 11 bases sitting between them. The CDR3 length is 13 residues. The CDR3 protein is CASSLGSGMEQYF. The DNA for the CDR3 is TGCGCCAGCAGCTTGGGATCCGGCATGGAGCAGTACTTC.

The chain uses TRBV27 and TRBJ2-7, with D tentatively TRBD1 (6 bases). Germline loops: CDR1 MNHEY, CDR2 SMNVEV (reference sequence). The CDR3 sequence is 17 residues long. Trimming took off 4 bases at V and 0 bases at J, with 19 bases between the two ends. This chain's CDR3 is CASSSLITGFSSYEQYF. Written as DNA, the CDR3 is TGTGCCAGCAGTTCCCTCATTACAGGGTTTAGCTCCTACGAGCAGTACTTC.

This clone was picked up a small number of times. The chain has TRBV2 and TRBJ2-6; no clear D gene. Looked up from germline, CDR1 is SNHLY and CDR2 is FYNNEI. Trimming removed 6 bases at V and 0 bases at J, with 3 bases between. This CDR3 contains 13 residues. The CDR3 protein is CASSSSGANVLTF. The DNA for the CDR3 is TGTGCCAGCAGCAGCTCTGGGGCCAACGTCCTGACTTTC.